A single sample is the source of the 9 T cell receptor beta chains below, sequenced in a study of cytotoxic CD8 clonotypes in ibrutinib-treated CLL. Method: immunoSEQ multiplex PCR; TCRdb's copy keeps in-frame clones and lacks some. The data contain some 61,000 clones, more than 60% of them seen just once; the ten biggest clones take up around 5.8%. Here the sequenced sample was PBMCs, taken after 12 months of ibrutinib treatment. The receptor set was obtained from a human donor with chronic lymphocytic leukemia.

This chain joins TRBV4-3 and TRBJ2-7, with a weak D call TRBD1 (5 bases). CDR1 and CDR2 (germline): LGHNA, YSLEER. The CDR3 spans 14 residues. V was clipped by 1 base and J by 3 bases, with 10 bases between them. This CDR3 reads CASSQAWGSYEQYF. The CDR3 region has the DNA TGCGCCAGCAGCCAAGCTTGGGGCAGCTACGAGCAGTACTTC.

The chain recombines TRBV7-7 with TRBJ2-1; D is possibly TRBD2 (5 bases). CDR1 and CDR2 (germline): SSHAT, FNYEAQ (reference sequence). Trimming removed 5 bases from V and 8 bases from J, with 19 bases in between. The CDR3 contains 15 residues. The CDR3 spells CASSTREGGNDEQFF. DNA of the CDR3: TGTGCCAGCAGCACAAGGGAAGGAGGTAACGATGAGCAGTTCTTC.

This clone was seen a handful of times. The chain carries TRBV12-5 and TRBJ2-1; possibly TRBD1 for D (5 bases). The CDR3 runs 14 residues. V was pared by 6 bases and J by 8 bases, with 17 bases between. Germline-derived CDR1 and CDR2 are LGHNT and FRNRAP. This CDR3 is CASGRDRGVDEQFF. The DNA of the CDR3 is TGTGCTAGTGGCAGAGACAGAGGAGTCGATGAGCAGTTCTTC.

Written as DNA, the CDR3 is TGTGCCAGCAGTTCCCCAGGGTTAAACACTTTCTTT. It yields the protein CASSSPGLNTFF. The chain employs TRBV28 and TRBJ1-1; maybe TRBD1 (5 bases). V was shortened by 4 bases and J by 12 bases, with 15 bases between the two germline ends. There are 12 residues in the CDR3. The germline V gene has CDR1 MDHEN and CDR2 SYDVKM.

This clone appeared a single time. In nucleotides, the CDR3 is TGTGCCAGCAGCGTAGAGGCAGTTATGAACACTGAAGCTTTCTTT. Translation: CASSVEAVMNTEAFF. The chain carries TRBV9 and TRBJ1-1; D uncertain. The V end lost 0 bases, the J end lost 0 bases, and 9 bases lay between the germline ends. In germline, CDR1 is SGDLS, CDR2 YYNGEE. The CDR3 loop spans 15 amino acids.

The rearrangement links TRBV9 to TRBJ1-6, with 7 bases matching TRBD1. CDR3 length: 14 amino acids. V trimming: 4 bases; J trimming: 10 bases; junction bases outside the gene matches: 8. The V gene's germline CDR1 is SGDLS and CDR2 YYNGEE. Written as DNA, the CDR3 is TGTGCCAGCAGCCAAACAGGGGTCCGATCACCCCTCCACTTT. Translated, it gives CASSQTGVRSPLHF. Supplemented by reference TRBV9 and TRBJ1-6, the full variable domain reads DSGVTQTPKHLITATGQRVTLRCSPRSGDLSVYWYQQSLDQGLQFLIQYYNGEERAKGNILERFSAQQFPDLHSELNLSSLELGDSALYFCASSQTGVRSPLHFGNGTRLTVT.

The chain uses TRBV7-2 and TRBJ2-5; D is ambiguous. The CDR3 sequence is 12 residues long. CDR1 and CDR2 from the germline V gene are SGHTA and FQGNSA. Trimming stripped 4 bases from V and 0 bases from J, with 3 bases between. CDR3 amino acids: CASSSNQETQYF. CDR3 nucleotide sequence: TGTGCCAGCAGCTCCAACCAAGAGACCCAGTACTTC.

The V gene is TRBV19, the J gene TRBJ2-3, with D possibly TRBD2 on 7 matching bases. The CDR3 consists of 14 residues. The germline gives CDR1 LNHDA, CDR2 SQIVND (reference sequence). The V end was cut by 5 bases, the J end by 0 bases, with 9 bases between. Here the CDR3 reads CASSRGASTDTQYF. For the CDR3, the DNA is TGTGCCAGTAGTCGGGGGGCCAGCACAGATACGCAGTATTTT.

In DNA form, the CDR3 reads TGTGCCAGCAGTGGTGACAGTCGAAAACTGTTTTTT. The encoded protein is CASSGDSRKLFF. The chain combines TRBV28 with TRBJ1-4, with TRBD1 as a possible D gene (5 bases). The CDR3 sequence is 12 residues long. The germline V gene has CDR1 MDHEN and CDR2 SYDVKM. V was pared by 5 bases and J by 10 bases, with 11 bases between.